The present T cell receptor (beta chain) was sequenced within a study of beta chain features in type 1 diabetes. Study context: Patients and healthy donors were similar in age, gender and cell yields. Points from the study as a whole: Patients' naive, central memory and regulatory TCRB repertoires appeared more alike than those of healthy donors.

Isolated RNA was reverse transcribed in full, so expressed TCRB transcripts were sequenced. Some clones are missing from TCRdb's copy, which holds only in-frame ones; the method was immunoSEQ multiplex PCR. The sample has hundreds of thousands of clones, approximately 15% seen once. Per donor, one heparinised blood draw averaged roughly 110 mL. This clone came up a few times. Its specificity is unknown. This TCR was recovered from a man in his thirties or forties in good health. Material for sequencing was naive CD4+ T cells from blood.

The CDR3 reads CASSLAQGQGATEAFF. The CDR3 region has the DNA TGTGCCAGCAGCTTAGCGCAGGGACAGGGGGCCACTGAAGCTTTCTTT. The chain recombines TRBV7-2 with TRBJ1-1; 12 bases match TRBD1. From germline, CDR1 is SGHTA and CDR2 FQGNSA. V was pared by 0 bases and J by 4 bases, with 3 bases of the junction left unmatched. CDR3 length: 16 residues.